The 19 T cell receptor beta chains presented below share a single source sample, sequenced in a study of patients and donors after allogeneic stem cell transplantation. TCRdb fed the RT-PCR reads into MiXCR, producing one record per CDR3 protein. In the table there are 150,000 or so distinct CDR3 sequences, 24% of which are singletons. Sequencing was carried out using blood, either unsorted or a sorted T cell fraction (not recorded which). The origin of the receptors is a human donor who was either an allogeneic HSCT recipient or a stem cell or donor lymphocyte infusion donor (not recorded which). It is not recorded whose cells these are; they may come from a transplant donor.

This clonotype occurred a few times. This sequence joins TRBV4-1 and TRBJ2-4, with TRBD2 as a possible D gene (5 bases). This CDR3 is built from 15 residues. V lost 1 base to trimming and J lost 4 bases, with 11 bases between them. Per germline, CDR1 MGHRA and CDR2 YSYEKL. The CDR3 region has the DNA TGCGCCAGCAGCCAAGCGCTAGCAGATAAAAACATTCAGTACTTC. Translation: CASSQALADKNIQYF.

This clonotype was seen a few times. This chain uses TRBV6-5 with TRBJ2-2; 7 bases match TRBD1. Germline-derived CDR1 and CDR2 are MNHEY and SVGAGI. J lost 3 bases, V lost 5 bases, and 12 bases had no gene match. This CDR3 is 17 amino acids long. CDR3 sequence: CASSPQGSLWDTGELFF. The CDR3, as DNA: TGTGCCAGCAGTCCACAGGGGTCGCTTTGGGACACCGGGGAGCTGTTTTTT.

Many counts were recorded for this clonotype. The chain employs TRBV6-5 and TRBJ1-1; D may be TRBD1 (6 bases). The V gene's germline CDR1 is MNHEY and CDR2 SVGAGI. There are 14 residues in the CDR3. V gave up 2 bases and J gave up 3 bases, with 10 bases separating them. CDR3 DNA: TGTGCCAGCAGTTACGTTTCAGGGGACACTGAAGCTTTCTTT. Encoded protein: CASSYVSGDTEAFF.

V gene TRBV15 combines with J gene TRBJ2-7; TRBD1 is a possible D gene (6 bases). With 6 bases removed from V and 5 bases from J, the gap between germline ends came to 20 bases. The CDR3 is 15 residues long. Germline V lookup: CDR1 LNHNV, CDR2 YYDKDF (reference sequence). CDR3 residues: CATRLTLKGDHEQYF. DNA for the CDR3: TGTGCCACCAGACTCACCCTTAAGGGGGACCACGAGCAGTACTTC.

This clonotype was seen a handful of times. The CDR3 is CASSLGLISYEQFF. The CDR3 DNA sequence: TGCGCCAGCAGCTTGGGATTGATTTCGTATGAGCAGTTCTTC. The chain has TRBV5-1 and TRBJ2-1; D is ambiguous. Trimming removed 0 bases at V and 8 bases at J, with 12 bases between. Germline lookup yields CDR1 SGHRS and CDR2 YFSETQ. The CDR3 runs 14 residues. The variable domain in full, with the rest retrieved from reference TRBV5-1 and TRBJ2-1, is KAGVTQTPRYLIKTRGQQVTLSCSPISGHRSVSWYQQTPGQGLQFLFEYFSETQRNKGNFPGRFSGRQFSNSRSEMNVSTLELGDSALYLCASSLGLISYEQFFGPGTRLTVL.

The rearrangement uses TRBV12-3 or TRBV12-4 and TRBJ1-3; D remains ambiguous. Trimming shortened V by 6 bases and J by 1 base, and 10 bases separated the two germline ends. This CDR3 contains 14 residues. The CDR3 loop reads CASSRTVSGNTIYF. The CDR3 nucleotides read TGTGCCAGCAGCCGCACAGTATCTGGAAACACCATATATTTT.

This clonotype occurred a few times. This chain connects TRBV7-2 to TRBJ2-1; D is uncertain. There are 13 residues in the CDR3. Trimming stripped 1 base from V and 8 bases from J, with 9 bases between. The germline CDR1 and CDR2 sequences are SGHTA and FQGNSA. The CDR3 protein is CASSLGGIYEQFF. CDR3 in DNA: TGTGCCAGCAGCTTAGGCGGTATCTATGAGCAGTTCTTC.

This clonotype was counted only a few times. This chain uses TRBV5-1 with TRBJ1-1, with D unresolved. CDR3 length: 15 amino acids. Trimming removed 3 bases at V and 5 bases at J, with 17 bases between. CDR1 SGHRS and CDR2 YFSETQ come from the germline V gene. CDR3 residues: CASSSTIAAWTEAFF. The CDR3 bases are TGCGCCAGCAGCTCAACGATCGCAGCGTGGACTGAAGCTTTCTTT.

The table lists this clonotype with a few counts. The rearrangement joins TRBV29-1 to TRBJ2-1; D unclear. The length of the CDR3 is 13 residues. Trimming pared 5 bases from V and 3 bases from J, leaving 11 bases between. The germline CDR1 and CDR2 sequences are SQVTM and ANQGSEA. The CDR3 nucleotides are TGCAGCGTTCTTCGCAGAATCTACAATGAGCAGTTCTTC. Encoded protein: CSVLRRIYNEQFF.

The genes are TRBV5-1 and TRBJ2-5, with 10 bases that match TRBD2. J gave up 5 bases and V 3 bases, and 1 base lay outside the gene matches. This CDR3 is built from 13 residues. In germline, CDR1 is SGHRS, CDR2 YFSETQ. DNA for the CDR3: TGCGCCAGCAGCTCGGGACTAGCGGAGACCCAGTACTTC. This sequence encodes CASSSGLAETQYF.

CDR3 amino acids: CASSFRDKNTEAFF. Written as DNA, the CDR3 is TGCGCCAGCAGCTTCCGGGACAAGAACACTGAAGCTTTCTTT. J is TRBJ1-1 and V is TRBV5-1; a weak D match, TRBD1 (6 bases). Germline V gene data show CDR1 as SGHRS and CDR2 as YFSETQ. V lost 2 bases and J 1 base, leaving 9 bases between the germline ends. The CDR3 is 14 residues long. Complete variable domain (other parts from reference TRBV5-1 and TRBJ1-1): KAGVTQTPRYLIKTRGQQVTLSCSPISGHRSVSWYQQTPGQGLQFLFEYFSETQRNKGNFPGRFSGRQFSNSRSEMNVSTLELGDSALYLCASSFRDKNTEAFFGQGTRLTVV.

The sample holds a few counts of this clonotype. The V gene is TRBV6-5, the J gene TRBJ2-1, with D uncertain. Germline CDR1 reads MNHEY; CDR2 reads SVGAGI. The CDR3 is 15 amino acids. V was pared by 6 bases and J by 0 bases, with 12 bases between. As DNA, the CDR3 is TGTGCCAGCAGCTTGACTCCGAGCTCCTACAATGAGCAGTTCTTC. Amino acids: CASSLTPSSYNEQFF.

This clonotype was seen ten or more times. This chain connects TRBV10-3 to TRBJ1-1; D may be TRBD1 (5 bases). V shed 4 bases and J shed 3 bases, with 9 bases lying between them. In germline, CDR1 is ENHRY, CDR2 SYGVKD. The CDR3 covers 13 residues. CDR3 DNA sequence: TGTGCCATCAGTGTGTCGGGGGACACTGAAGCTTTCTTT. The encoded protein is CAISVSGDTEAFF.

The genes are TRBV4-1 and TRBJ2-2; the match to TRBD1 covers 7 bases. Germline-derived CDR1 and CDR2 are MGHRA and YSYEKL. Trimming took 5 bases from V and 4 from J; bases not matched to a gene: 7. The CDR3 extends over 15 amino acids. The CDR3 sequence is CASSNLGGGTGELFF. CDR3 bases: TGCGCCAGCAGCAATCTAGGGGGCGGCACCGGGGAGCTGTTTTTT.

This clonotype has just a few counts. V usage is TRBV5-1 and J usage is TRBJ1-2; D gene unclear. The V end was cut by 1 base, the J end by 4 bases, with 8 bases between. This CDR3 has 13 amino acids. In germline, CDR1 is SGHRS, CDR2 YFSETQ. The CDR3 nucleotides read TGCGCCAGCAGCTTGAGGTCTCTCTATGGCTACACCTTC. This gives the protein CASSLRSLYGYTF.

The chain joins TRBV10-3 to TRBJ2-7, with a possible D match to TRBD1 (5 bases). CDR1 and CDR2 (germline): ENHRY, SYGVKD. V was trimmed by 3 bases and J by 0 bases, leaving 12 bases between them. The CDR3 runs to 15 residues. The DNA for the CDR3 is TGTGCCATCAGTGACGACAGATTGAGCTCCTACGAGCAGTACTTC. Protein: CAISDDRLSSYEQYF.

The CDR3, as DNA: TGTGCCAGCTCACCACTTGGGGCTTTGAACACTGAAGCTTTCTTT. It specifies CASSPLGALNTEAFF. The chain recombines TRBV18 with TRBJ1-1; D perhaps matches TRBD1 (5 bases). The CDR3 consists of 15 residues. In germline, CDR1 is KGHSH, CDR2 LQKENI. Trimming pared 1 base from V and 0 bases from J, leaving 9 bases between.

This clonotype was seen a few times. CDR3 sequence: CASSYARGPNQPQHF. The CDR3 region has the DNA TGTGCCAGCAGTTACGCACGGGGGCCCAATCAGCCCCAGCATTTT. The chain has TRBV6-5 and TRBJ1-5; D might be TRBD1 (6 bases). The V and J ends lost 2 bases and 3 bases respectively, with 11 bases between them. Germline V gene lookup returns CDR1 MNHEY and CDR2 SVGAGI. The CDR3 sequence is 15 residues long.

The gene calls are TRBV27 and TRBJ2-1; 8 bases agree with TRBD2. The length of the CDR3 is 20 residues. With 5 bases clipped from V and 0 bases from J, the junction kept 18 bases outside the gene matches. Germline CDR1 is MNHEY and CDR2 is SMNVEV (reference sequence). For the CDR3, the DNA is TGTGCCAGCAGTCCACTCCCTTCGGGGTCCGGGAGGGCCTCCTACAATGAGCAGTTCTTC. Its protein product is CASSPLPSGSGRASYNEQFF.